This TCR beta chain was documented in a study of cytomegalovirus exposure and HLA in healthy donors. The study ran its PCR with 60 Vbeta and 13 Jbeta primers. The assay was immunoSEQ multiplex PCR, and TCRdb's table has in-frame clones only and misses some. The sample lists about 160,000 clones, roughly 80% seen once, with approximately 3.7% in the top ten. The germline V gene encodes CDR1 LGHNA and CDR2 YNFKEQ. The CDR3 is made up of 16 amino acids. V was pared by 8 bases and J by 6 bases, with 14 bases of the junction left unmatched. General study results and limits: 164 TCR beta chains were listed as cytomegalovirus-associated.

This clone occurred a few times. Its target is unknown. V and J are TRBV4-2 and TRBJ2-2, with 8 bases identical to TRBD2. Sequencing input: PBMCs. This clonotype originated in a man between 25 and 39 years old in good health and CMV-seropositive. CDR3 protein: CASRVGGGDIAGELFF. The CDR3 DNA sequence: TGTGCCAGCCGGGTCGGGGGGGGCGATATTGCCGGGGAGCTGTTTTTT.